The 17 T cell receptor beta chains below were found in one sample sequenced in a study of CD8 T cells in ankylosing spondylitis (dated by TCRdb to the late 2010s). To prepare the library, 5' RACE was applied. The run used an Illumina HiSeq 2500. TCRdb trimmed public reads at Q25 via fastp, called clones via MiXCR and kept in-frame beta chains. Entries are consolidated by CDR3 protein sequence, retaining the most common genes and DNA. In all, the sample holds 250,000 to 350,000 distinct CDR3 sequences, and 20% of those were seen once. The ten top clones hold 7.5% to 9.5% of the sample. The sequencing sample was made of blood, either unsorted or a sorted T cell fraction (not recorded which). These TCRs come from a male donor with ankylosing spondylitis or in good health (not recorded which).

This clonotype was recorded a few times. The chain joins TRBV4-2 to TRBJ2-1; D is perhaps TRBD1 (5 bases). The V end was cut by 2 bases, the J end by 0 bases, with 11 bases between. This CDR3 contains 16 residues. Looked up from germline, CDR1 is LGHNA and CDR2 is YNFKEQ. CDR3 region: CASSQTGDLSYNEQFF. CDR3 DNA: TGTGCCAGCAGCCAAACAGGCGACCTCTCCTACAATGAGCAGTTCTTC.

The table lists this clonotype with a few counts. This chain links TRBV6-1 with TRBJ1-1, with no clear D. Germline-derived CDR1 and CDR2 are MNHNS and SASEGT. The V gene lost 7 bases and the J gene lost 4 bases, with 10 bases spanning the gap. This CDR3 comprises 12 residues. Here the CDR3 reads CASIVSGTEAFF. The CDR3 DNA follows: TGTGCCAGCATTGTAAGCGGCACTGAAGCTTTCTTT.

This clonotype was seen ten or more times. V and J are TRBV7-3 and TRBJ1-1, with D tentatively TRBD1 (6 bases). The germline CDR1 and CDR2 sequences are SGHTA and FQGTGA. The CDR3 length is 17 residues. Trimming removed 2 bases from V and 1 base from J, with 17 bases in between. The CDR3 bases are TGTGCCAGCAGCTTAGGTCTCTTGGGACAAAAGAACACTGAAGCTTTCTTT. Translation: CASSLGLLGQKNTEAFF. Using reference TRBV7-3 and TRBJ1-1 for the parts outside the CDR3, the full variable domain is GAGVSQTPSNKVTEKGKYVELRCDPISGHTALYWYRQSLGQGPEFLIYFQGTGAADDSGLPNDRFFAVRPEGSVSTLKIQRTERGDSAVYLCASSLGLLGQKNTEAFFGQGTRLTVV.

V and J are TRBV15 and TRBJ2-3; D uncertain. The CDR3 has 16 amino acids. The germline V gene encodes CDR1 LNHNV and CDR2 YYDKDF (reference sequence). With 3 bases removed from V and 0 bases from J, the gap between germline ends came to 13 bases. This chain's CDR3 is CATSRALLSSTDTQYF. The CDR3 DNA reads TGTGCCACCAGCAGGGCCCTTTTGTCTAGCACAGATACGCAGTATTTT.

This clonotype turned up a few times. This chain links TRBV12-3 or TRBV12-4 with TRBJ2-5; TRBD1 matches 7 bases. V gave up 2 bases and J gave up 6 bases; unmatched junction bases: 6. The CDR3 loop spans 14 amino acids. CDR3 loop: CASSLRQGEQTQYF. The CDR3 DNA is TGTGCCAGCAGTTTAAGGCAGGGGGAGCAGACCCAGTACTTC.

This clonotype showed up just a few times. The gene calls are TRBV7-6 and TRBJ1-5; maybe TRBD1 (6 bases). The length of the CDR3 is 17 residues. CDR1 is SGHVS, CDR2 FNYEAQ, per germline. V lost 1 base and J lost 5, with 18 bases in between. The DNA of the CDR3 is TGTGCCAGCAGCTTAGGTCCCGGACAGCAATACCATCAGCCCCAGCATTTT. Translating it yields CASSLGPGQQYHQPQHF.

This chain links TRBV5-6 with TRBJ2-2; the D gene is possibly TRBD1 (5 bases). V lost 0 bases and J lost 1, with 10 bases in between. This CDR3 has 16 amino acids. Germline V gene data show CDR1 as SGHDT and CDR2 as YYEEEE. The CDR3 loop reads CASSLEGQGNTGELFF. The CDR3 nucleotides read TGTGCCAGCAGCTTGGAGGGGCAGGGGAACACCGGGGAGCTGTTTTTT.

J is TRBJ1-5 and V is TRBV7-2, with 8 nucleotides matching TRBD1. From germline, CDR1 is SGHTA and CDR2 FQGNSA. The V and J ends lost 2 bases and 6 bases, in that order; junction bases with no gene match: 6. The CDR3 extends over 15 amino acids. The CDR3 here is CASSLTQGATQPQHF. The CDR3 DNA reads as TGTGCCAGCAGCTTAACGCAGGGGGCAACTCAGCCCCAGCATTTT.

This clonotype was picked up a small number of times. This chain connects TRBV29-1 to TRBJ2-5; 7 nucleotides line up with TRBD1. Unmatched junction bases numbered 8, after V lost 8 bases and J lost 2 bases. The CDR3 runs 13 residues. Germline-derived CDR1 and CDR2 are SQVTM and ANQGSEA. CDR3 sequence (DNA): TGCAGCCTGATTGGGACAGCTCAAGAGACCCAGTACTTC. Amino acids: CSLIGTAQETQYF.

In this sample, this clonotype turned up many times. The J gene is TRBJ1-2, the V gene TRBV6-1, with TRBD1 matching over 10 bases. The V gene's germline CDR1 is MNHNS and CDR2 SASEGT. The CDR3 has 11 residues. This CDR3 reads CGGQGIYGYTF. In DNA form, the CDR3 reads TGTGGGGGACAGGGGATCTATGGCTACACCTTC.

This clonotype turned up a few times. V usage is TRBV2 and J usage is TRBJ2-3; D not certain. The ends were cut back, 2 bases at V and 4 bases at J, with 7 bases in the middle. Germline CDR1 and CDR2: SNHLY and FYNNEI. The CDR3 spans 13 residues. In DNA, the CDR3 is TGTGCCAGCAGTGAAACGGGTTCAGATACGCAGTATTTT. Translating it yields CASSETGSDTQYF.

Written as DNA, the CDR3 is TGTGCCAGCAGTCTATCACTAGCGGGAGTTGAGGAGCTGTTTTTT. It encodes CASSLSLAGVEELFF. The J gene is TRBJ2-2, the V gene TRBV12-3 or TRBV12-4, with 11 bases that match TRBD2. This CDR3 has 15 amino acids. J was trimmed by 10 bases and V by 5 bases; bases with no gene match: 9.

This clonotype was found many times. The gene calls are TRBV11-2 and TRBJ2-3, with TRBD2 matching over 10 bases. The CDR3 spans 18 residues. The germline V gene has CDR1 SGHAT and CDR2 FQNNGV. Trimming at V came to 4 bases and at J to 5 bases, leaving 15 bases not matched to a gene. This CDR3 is CASSSYVRAGGPEDTQYF. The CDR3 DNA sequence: TGTGCCAGCAGCTCTTACGTCCGAGCGGGGGGGCCAGAAGATACGCAGTATTTT.

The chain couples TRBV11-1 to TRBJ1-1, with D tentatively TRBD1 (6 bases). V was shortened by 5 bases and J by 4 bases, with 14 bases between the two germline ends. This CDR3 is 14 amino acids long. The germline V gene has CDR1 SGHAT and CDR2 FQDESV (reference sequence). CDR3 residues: CASSRRGGSTEAFF. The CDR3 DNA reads TGTGCCAGCAGCCGTCGGGGGGGCTCCACTGAAGCTTTCTTT.

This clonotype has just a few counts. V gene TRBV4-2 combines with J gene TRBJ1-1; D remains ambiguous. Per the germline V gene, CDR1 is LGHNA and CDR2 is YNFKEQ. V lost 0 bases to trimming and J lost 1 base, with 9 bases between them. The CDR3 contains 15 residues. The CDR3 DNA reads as TGTGCCAGCAGCCAAGACTACACAGAGAACACTGAAGCTTTCTTT. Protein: CASSQDYTENTEAFF.

For the CDR3, the DNA is TGTGCCAGCAGGCCAGGACTAGCGGGAAGGGCTGAGCAGTTCTTC. It codes for CASRPGLAGRAEQFF. This chain links TRBV2 with TRBJ2-1; 12 bases align to TRBD2. Germline V gives CDR1 SNHLY, CDR2 FYNNEI. This CDR3 has 15 residues. V lost 6 bases, J lost 9 bases, and 9 bases stayed unmatched.

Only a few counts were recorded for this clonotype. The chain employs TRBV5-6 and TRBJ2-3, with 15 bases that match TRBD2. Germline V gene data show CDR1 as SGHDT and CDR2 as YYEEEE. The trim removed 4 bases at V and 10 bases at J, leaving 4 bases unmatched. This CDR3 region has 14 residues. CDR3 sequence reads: CASSIGLAGGPQYF. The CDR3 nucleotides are TGTGCCAGCAGCATCGGACTAGCGGGAGGGCCGCAGTATTTT.